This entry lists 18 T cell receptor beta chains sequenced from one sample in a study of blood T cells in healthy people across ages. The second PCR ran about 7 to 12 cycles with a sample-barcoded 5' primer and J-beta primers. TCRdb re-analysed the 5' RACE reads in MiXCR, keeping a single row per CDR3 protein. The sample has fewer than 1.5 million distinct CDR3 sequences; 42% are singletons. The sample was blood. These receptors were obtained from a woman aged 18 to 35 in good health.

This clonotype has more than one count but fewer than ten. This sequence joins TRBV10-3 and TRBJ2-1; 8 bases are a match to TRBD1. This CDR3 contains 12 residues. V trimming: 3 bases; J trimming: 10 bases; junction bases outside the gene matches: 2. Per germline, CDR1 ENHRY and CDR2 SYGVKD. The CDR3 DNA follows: TGTGCCATCAGTGACACAGGGGGAGAGCAGTTCTTC. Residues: CAISDTGGEQFF.

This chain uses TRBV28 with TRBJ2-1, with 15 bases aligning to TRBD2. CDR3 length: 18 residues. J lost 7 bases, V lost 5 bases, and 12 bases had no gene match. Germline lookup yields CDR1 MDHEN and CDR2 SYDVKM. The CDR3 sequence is CASSPWTSGGASRNEQFF. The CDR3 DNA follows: TGTGCCAGCAGTCCCTGGACTAGCGGGGGGGCCTCTCGGAATGAGCAGTTCTTC.

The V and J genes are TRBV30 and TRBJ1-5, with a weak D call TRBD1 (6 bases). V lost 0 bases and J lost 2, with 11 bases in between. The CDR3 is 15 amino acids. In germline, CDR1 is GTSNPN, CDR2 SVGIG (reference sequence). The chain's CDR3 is CAWSVGGPGNQPQHF. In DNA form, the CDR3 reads TGTGCCTGGAGTGTAGGGGGGCCCGGCAATCAGCCCCAGCATTTT.

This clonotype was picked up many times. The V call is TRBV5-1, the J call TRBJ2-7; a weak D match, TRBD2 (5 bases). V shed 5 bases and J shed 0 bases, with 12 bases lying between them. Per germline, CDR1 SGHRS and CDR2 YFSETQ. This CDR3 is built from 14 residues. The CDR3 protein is CASRIGLTSYEQYF. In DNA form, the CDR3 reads TGCGCCAGCAGAATAGGACTCACCTCCTACGAGCAGTACTTC.

This CDR3 is CSAKGPGQGNTEAFF. CDR3 sequence (DNA): TGCAGTGCTAAGGGTCCGGGACAGGGAAACACTGAAGCTTTCTTT. The chain joins TRBV20-1 to TRBJ1-1; 9 bases align to TRBD1. The CDR3 totals 15 residues. CDR1 DFQATT and CDR2 SNEGSKA come from the germline V gene (reference sequence). Trimming took 4 bases from V and 2 from J; bases not matched to a gene: 8.

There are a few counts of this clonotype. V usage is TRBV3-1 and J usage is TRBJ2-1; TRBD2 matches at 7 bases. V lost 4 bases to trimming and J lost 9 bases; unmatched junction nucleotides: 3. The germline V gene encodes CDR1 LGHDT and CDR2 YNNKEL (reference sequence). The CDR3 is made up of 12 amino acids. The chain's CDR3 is CASSLQRGEQFF. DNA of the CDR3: TGTGCCAGCAGCCTTCAGCGGGGTGAGCAGTTCTTC.

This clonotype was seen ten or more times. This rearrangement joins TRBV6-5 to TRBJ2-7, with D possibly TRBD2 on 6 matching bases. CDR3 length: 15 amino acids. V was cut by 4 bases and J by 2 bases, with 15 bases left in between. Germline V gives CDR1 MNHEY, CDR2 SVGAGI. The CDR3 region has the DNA TGTGCCAGCAGTTTTGTAGTGGGAGGTGCCTACGAGCAGTACTTC. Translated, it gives CASSFVVGGAYEQYF.

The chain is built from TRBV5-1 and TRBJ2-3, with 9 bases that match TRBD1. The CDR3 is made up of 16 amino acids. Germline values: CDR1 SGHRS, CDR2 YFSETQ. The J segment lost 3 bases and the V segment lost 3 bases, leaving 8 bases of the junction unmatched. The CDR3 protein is CASSSKPGQGTDTQYF. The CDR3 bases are TGCGCCAGCAGCTCCAAACCGGGACAGGGAACAGATACGCAGTATTTT.

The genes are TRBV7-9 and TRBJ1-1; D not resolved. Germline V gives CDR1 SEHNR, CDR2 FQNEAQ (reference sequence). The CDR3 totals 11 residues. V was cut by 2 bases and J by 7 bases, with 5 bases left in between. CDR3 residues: CASSLTNEAFF. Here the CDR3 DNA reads TGTGCCAGCAGCTTAACGAATGAAGCTTTCTTT.

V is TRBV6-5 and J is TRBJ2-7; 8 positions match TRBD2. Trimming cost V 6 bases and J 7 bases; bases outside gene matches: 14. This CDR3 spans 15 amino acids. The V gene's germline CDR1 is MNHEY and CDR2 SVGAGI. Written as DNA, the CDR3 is TGTGCCAGCAGCCCAACTAGCGGAGCTTACGATGAGCAGTACTTC. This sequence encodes CASSPTSGAYDEQYF.

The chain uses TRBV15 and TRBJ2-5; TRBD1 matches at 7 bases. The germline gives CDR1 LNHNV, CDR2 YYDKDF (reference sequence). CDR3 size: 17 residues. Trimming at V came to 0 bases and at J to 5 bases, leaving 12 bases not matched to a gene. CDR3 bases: TGTGCCACCAGCAGAGACCGGGACAGACCCTTGGGGGAGACCCAGTACTTC. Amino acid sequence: CATSRDRDRPLGETQYF.

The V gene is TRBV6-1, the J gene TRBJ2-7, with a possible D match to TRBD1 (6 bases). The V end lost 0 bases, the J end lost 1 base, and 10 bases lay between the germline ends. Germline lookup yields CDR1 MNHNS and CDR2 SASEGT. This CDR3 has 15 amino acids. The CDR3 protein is CASSEASRGSYEQYF. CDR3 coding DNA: TGTGCCAGCAGTGAAGCTTCCAGGGGATCCTACGAGCAGTACTTC.

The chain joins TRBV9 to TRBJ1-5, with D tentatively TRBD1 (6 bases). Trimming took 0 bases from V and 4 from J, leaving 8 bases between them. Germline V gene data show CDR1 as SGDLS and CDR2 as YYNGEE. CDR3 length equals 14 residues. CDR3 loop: CASSVETGNQPQHF. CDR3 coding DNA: TGTGCCAGCAGCGTAGAGACAGGAAATCAGCCCCAGCATTTT.

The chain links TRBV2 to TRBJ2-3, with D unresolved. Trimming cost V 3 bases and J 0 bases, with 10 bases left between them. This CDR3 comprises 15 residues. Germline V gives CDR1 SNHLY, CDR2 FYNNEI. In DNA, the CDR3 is TGTGCCAGCAGTGATATTTCCAGCAGCACAGATACGCAGTATTTT. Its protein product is CASSDISSSTDTQYF. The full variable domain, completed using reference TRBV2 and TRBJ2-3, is EPEVTQTPSHQVTQMGQEVILRCVPISNHLYFYWYRQILGQKVEFLVSFYNNEISEKSEIFDDQFSVERPDGSNFTLKIRSTKLEDSAMYFCASSDISSSTDTQYFGPGTRLTVL.

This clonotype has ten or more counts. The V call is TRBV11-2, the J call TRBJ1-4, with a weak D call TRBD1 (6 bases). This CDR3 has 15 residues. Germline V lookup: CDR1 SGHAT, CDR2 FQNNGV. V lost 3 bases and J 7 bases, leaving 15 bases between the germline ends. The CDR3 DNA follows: TGTGCCAGCAGCTTGGGGCAGGGGATTGTTGAAAAACTGTTTTTT. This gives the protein CASSLGQGIVEKLFF.

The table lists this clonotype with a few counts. The CDR3 nucleotides read TGTGCCAGCAGTGAGGTGGTCTCCTACGAGCAGTACTTC. It is translated as CASSEVVSYEQYF. The V gene is TRBV6-1, the J gene TRBJ2-7; no reliable D call. This CDR3 spans 13 amino acids. Trimming cost V 3 bases and J 0 bases, with 6 bases left between them. Looked up from germline, CDR1 is MNHNS and CDR2 is SASEGT.

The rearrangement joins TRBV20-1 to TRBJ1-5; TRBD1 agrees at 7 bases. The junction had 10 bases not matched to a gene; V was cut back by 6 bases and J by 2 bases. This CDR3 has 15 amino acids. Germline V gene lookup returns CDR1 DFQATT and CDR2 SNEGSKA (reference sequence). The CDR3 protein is CSAPNRGRGNQPQHF. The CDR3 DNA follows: TGCAGTGCCCCGAACAGGGGCAGGGGCAATCAGCCCCAGCATTTT.

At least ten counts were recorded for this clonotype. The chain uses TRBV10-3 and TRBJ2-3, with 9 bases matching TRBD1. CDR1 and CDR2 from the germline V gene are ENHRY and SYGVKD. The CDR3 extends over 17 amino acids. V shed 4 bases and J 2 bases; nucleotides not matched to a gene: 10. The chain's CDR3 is CAISVGQGKRNTDTQYF. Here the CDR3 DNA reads TGTGCCATCAGTGTGGGACAGGGCAAGAGAAACACAGATACGCAGTATTTT.